This T cell receptor (beta chain) was documented in a study of human T cells and chemical hapten exposure. Study as a whole: Donors were sensitized with 2% DPC on the upper inner arm.

The CDR3 runs 12 residues. V was clipped by 3 bases and J by 12 bases; unmatched bases: 3. The germline CDR1 and CDR2 sequences are SEHNR and FQNEAQ (reference sequence). General observations from the study: Healthy people's immune response may differ from that of the donors, who had alopecia.

In the original workflow: A per-sample median of approximately 87,000 TCRs was observed, with counts ranging from roughly 20,000 to 700,000. TCRdb called the RACE reads again in MiXCR, with one record for every CDR3 protein. The V and J calls and clone size are TCRdb's, not the authors'. This table holds roughly 13,000 distinct CDR3 sequences, about 15% found once. Stated time point: patch test 1, 2 weeks after DPC sensitization. Treatment defined: therapeutic diphenylcyclopropenone sensitization with weekly scalp DPC. This clonotype was recorded at least ten times. Its matching antigen is unknown. This clonotype was sampled from a woman in her 30s with alopecia areata. Some clones in this sample may be carry-over from other donors' samples. This material consisted of whole blood, taken in connection with sensitization to the hapten diphenylcyclopropenone (DPC). J is TRBJ2-1 and V is TRBV7-9, with 9 positions matching TRBD1. The CDR3 region has the DNA TGTGCCAGCAGCTTGGACAGGGGTTGGCAGTTCTTC. This encodes CASSLDRGWQFF.